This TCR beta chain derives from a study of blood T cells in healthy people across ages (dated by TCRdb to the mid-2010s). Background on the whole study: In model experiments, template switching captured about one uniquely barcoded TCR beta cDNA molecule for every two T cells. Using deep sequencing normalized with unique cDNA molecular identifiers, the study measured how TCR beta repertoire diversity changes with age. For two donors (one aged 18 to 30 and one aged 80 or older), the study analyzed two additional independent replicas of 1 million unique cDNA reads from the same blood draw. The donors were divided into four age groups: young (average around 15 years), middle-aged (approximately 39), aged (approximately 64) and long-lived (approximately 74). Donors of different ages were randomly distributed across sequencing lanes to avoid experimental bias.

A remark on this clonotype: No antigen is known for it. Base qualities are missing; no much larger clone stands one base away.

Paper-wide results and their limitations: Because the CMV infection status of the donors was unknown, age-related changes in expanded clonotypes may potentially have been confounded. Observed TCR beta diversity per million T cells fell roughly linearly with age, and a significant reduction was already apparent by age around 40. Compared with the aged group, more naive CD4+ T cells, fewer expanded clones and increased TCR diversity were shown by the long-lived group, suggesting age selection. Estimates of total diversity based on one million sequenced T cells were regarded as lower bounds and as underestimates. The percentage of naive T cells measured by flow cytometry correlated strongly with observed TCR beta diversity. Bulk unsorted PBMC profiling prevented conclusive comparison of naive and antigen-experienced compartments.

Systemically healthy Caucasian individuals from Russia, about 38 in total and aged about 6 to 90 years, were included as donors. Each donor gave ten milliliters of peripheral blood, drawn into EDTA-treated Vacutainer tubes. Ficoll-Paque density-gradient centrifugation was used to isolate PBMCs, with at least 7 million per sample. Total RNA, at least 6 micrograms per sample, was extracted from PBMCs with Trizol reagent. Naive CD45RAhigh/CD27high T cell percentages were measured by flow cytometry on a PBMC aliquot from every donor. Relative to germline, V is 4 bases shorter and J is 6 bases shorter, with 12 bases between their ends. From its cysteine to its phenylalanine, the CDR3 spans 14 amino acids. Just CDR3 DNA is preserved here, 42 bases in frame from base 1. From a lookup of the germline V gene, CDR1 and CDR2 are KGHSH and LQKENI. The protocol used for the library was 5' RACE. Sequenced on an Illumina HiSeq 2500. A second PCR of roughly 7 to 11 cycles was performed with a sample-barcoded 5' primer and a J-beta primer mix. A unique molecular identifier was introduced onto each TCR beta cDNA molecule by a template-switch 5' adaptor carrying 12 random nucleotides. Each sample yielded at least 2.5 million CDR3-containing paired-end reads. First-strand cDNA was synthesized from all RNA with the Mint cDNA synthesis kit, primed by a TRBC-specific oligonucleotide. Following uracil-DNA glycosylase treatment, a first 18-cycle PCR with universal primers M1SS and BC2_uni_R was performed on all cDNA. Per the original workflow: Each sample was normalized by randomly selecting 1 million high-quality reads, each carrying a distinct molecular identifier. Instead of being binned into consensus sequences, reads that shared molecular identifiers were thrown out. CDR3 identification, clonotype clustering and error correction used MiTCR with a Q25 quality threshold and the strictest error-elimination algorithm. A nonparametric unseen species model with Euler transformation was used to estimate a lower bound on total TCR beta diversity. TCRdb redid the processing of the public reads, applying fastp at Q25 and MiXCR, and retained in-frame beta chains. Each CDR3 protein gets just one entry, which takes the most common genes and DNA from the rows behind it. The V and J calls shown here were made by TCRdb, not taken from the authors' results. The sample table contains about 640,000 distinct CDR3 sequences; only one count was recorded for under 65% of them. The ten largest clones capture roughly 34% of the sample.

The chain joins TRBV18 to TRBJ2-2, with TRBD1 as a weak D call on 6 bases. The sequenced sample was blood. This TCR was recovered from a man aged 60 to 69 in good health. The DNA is TGTGCCAGCTCACAGGACAGTCGTGCCGGGGAGCTGTTTTTT. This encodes CASSQDSRAGELFF.